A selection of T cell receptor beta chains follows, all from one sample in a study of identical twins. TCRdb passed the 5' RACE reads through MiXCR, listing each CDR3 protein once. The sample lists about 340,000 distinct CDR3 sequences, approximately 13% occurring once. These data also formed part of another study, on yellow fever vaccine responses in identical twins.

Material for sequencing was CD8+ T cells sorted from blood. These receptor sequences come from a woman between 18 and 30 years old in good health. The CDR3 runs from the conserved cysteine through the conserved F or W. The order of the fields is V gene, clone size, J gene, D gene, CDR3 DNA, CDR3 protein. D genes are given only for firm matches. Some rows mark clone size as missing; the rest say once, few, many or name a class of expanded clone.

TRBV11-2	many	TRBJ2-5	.	TGTGCCAGCAGCTTCGCCCTTGGAGCAGGGGTCCAAGAGACCCAGTACTTC	CASSFALGAGVQETQYF
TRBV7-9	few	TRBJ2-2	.	TGTGCCAGCAGGCAGGGGAGTGACGGGGAGCTGTTTTTT	CASRQGSDGELFF
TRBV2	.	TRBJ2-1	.	TGTGCCAGCTGTTTGTTGGGTGTCGGGACAAGAAACTACAATGAGCAGTTCTTC	CASCLLGVGTRNYNEQFF
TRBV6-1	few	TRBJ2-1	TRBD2	TGTGCCAGCAGCTTTATAGCGGGGGGGTGTCTTGGCAATGAGCAGTTCTTC	CASSFIAGGCLGNEQFF
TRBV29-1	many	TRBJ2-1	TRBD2	TGCAGCGGGGAGCGGGGCGATTCCTACAATGAGCAGTTCTTC	CSGERGDSYNEQFF
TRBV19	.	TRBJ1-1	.	TGTGCCAGTAGTATAAACCTGAACACTGAAGCTTTCTTT	CASSINLNTEAFF
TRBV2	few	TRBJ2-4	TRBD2	TGTGCCAGCAGTGTGGCTAGCGGGAGGGCCCTCGGCAAAAACATTCAGTACTTC	CASSVASGRALGKNIQYF
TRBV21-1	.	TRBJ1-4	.	TGTGCCAGCAGCAAAGGGGGAAAGAATGAAAAACTGTTTTTT	CASSKGGKNEKLFF
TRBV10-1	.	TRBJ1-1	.	TGCGCCAGCACCGAAGACCTTAACACTGAAGCTTTCTTT	CASTEDLNTEAFF
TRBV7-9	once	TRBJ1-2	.	TGTGCCAGCAGCTCAACCACCATGGGTTTGGACTATGGCTACACCTTC	CASSSTTMGLDYGYTF
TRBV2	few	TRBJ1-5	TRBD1	TGTGCCAGCAGCGACGGGACAGGGGGTAGCAATCAGCCCCAGCATTTT	CASSDGTGGSNQPQHF
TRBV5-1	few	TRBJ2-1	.	TGCGCCAGCAGCTTGTGGGGGGCGGGGTCCTACAATGAGCAGTTCTTC	CASSLWGAGSYNEQFF
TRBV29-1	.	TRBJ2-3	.	TGCAGCGCTTCTAGGCTAGCGAGCACAGATACGCAGTATTTT	CSASRLASTDTQYF
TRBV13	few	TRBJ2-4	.	TGTGCCAGCAGCTTAGGGCGAGGCAAAAACATTCAGTACTTC	CASSLGRGKNIQYF
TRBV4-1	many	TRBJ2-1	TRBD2	TGCGCCAGCAGCCAAGAGGTTCGGGTGGGACTAGCGGTAAATGAGCAGTTCTTC	CASSQEVRVGLAVNEQFF
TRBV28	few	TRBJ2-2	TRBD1	TGTGCCAGCACCTCGGGACAGGGGCACACCGGGGAGCTGTTTTTT	CASTSGQGHTGELFF
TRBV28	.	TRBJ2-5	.	TGTGCCAGCGGTGGGGCTTCAGAGACCCAGTACTTC	CASGGASETQYF
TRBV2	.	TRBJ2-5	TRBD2	TGTGCCAGCAAGGGACTAGCGGAAGAGACCCAGTACTTC	CASKGLAEETQYF
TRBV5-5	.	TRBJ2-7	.	TGTGCCAGCAGCTATGACAGTTTCTACGAGCAGTACTTC	CASSYDSFYEQYF
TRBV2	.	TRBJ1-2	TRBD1	TGTGCCAGCAGAGACAGGGGAACGTATGGCTACACCTTC	CASRDRGTYGYTF
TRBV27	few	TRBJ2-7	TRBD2	TGTGCCAGCAGGATCCGTCCGGGACTAGCCGGAGAGCAGTACTTC	CASRIRPGLAGEQYF
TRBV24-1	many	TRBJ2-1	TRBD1	TGTGCCACCAGTGATGTTACAAGGGACAGGGATGCGAATGAGCAGTTCTTC	CATSDVTRDRDANEQFF
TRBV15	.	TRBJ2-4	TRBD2	TGTGCCACCAGCAACGCTCGACTAGCGGCAAACATTCAGTACTTC	CATSNARLAANIQYF
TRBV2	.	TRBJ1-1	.	TGTGCCAGCAGTGAACGGATGAACACTGAAGCTTTCTTT	CASSERMNTEAFF
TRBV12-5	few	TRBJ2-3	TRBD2	TGTGCTAGTGGTTACGAGCGGGGGGGGCCGAATACGCAGTATTTT	CASGYERGGPNTQYF
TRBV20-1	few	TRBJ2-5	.	TGCAGTGGGTGGGAGGACGGAGAGACCCAGTACTTC	CSGWEDGETQYF
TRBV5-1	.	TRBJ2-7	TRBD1	TGCGCCAGCAGCTTGGAGGGACAGGGTCGGGACGAGCAGTACTTC	CASSLEGQGRDEQYF
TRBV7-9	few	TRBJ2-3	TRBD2	TGTGCCAGTAAGACTAGCGGGGGTGCCCAAGATACGCAGTATTTT	CASKTSGGAQDTQYF
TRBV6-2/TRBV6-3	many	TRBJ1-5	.	TGTGCCAGCTACCCGGGATTTGGTAGTCAGCCCCAGCATTTT	CASYPGFGSQPQHF